A selection of T cell receptor beta chains follows, all from one sample in a study of OX40 agonist ivuxolimab in advanced cancers. Measured with immunoSEQ multiplex PCR; TCRdb has only the in-frame clones, and not every one. This sample carries about 70,000 clones, roughly 87% of them seen once, and the ten largest clones take less than 3.5%. Source: CD4+ or CD8+ T cells sorted from blood, taken in a trial of the OX40 agonist ivuxolimab. The receptors originated from an adult with an advanced solid tumor such as melanoma, head and neck, liver or kidney cancer. The CDR3 runs from the conserved cysteine through the conserved F or W. Fields, in order: CDR3 length, D gene, J gene, clone size, V gene, CDR3 DNA, CDR3 protein. A D gene is named only where the DNA matches it firmly. Only part of the rows carry a size: once, few, many, or a class if the clone is expanded.

length: 13
D: TRBD2
J: TRBJ2-2
size: -
V: TRBV7-3
DNA: TGTGCCAGCAGCTTAGCGGGGGCCGGGGAGCTGTTTTTT
CDR3: CASSLAGAGELFF

length: 17
D: TRBD1
J: TRBJ1-5
size: -
V: TRBV4-2
DNA: TGTGCCAGCAGCCAAGCACAGGGGGCGGGTAGCAATCAGCCCCAGCATTTT
CDR3: CASSQAQGAGSNQPQHF

length: 15
D: TRBD1
J: TRBJ1-2
size: -
V: TRBV28
DNA: TGTGCCAGCAGGCCTTACACAGGGGGGCTCTCTGGCTACACCTTC
CDR3: CASRPYTGGLSGYTF

length: 12
D: -
J: TRBJ1-3
size: -
V: TRBV6-5
DNA: TGTGCCAGCAGCTCGCTGGGGAACACCATATATTTT
CDR3: CASSSLGNTIYF

length: 18
D: TRBD1
J: TRBJ2-7
size: -
V: TRBV10-3
DNA: TGTGCCATCAGTGAACAGTGGGGCCGTCGGGACAGGGGGCCTGAGCAGTACTTC
CDR3: CAISEQWGRRDRGPEQYF

length: 16
D: TRBD1
J: TRBJ1-2
size: -
V: TRBV9
DNA: TGTGCCAGCAGCGAATCGGGACAGGGTAGTGAATATGGCTACACCTTC
CDR3: CASSESGQGSEYGYTF

length: 13
D: TRBD2
J: TRBJ2-7
size: once
V: TRBV18
DNA: TGTGCCAGCTCACGGCTAGCGGGAGACGAGCAGTACTTC
CDR3: CASSRLAGDEQYF

length: 16
D: -
J: TRBJ1-2
size: -
V: TRBV7-9
DNA: TGTGCCAGCAGCCCAGGACAGTCTGGTAACGTCTATGGCTACACCTTC
CDR3: CASSPGQSGNVYGYTF

length: 16
D: TRBD2
J: TRBJ2-3
size: -
V: TRBV5-1
DNA: TGCGCCAGCAGCTTGGTACCGGGAGGGACCACAGATACGCAGTATTTT
CDR3: CASSLVPGGTTDTQYF

length: 13
D: TRBD1
J: TRBJ2-7
size: -
V: TRBV6-5
DNA: TGTGCCAGCGGGGGGACAGGGATCTACGAGCAGTACTTC
CDR3: CASGGTGIYEQYF

length: 13
D: -
J: TRBJ1-5
size: -
V: TRBV18
DNA: TGTGCCAGCTCACCAGCTCTGAATCAGCCCCAGCATTTT
CDR3: CASSPALNQPQHF

length: 14
D: -
J: TRBJ1-2
size: few
V: TRBV19
DNA: TGTGCCAGTAGTGAGTCTCGACGGAACTATGGCTACACCTTC
CDR3: CASSESRRNYGYTF

length: 13
D: TRBD2
J: TRBJ2-1
size: -
V: TRBV4-2
DNA: TGTGCCAGCAGCCTTAGCGGGAACAATGAGCAGTTCTTC
CDR3: CASSLSGNNEQFF

length: 12
D: -
J: TRBJ2-7
size: -
V: TRBV5-1
DNA: TGCGCCAGCAGCTTGGACAGTAAAGAGCAGTACTTC
CDR3: CASSLDSKEQYF

length: 13
D: -
J: TRBJ1-2
size: -
V: TRBV30
DNA: TGTGCCTGGAGTGAGGCAGGGCACACTGGCTACACCTTC
CDR3: CAWSEAGHTGYTF

length: 13
D: TRBD2
J: TRBJ2-1
size: -
V: TRBV5-1
DNA: TGCGCCAGCAGCGCCGGGACTAGCGGGGAGCAGTTCTTC
CDR3: CASSAGTSGEQFF

length: 14
D: -
J: TRBJ1-1
size: -
V: TRBV2
DNA: TGTGCCAGCAGGGATGGACAGAAGAACACTGAAGCTTTCTTT
CDR3: CASRDGQKNTEAFF

length: 13
D: TRBD1
J: TRBJ1-1
size: once
V: TRBV9
DNA: TGTGCCAGCAGCGGAACGGGACAGGGGGGAGCTTTCTTT
CDR3: CASSGTGQGGAFF

length: 13
D: -
J: TRBJ2-3
size: -
V: TRBV7-9
DNA: TGTGCCAGCAGCCCTGAGAGCACAGATACGCAGTATTTT
CDR3: CASSPESTDTQYF

length: 15
D: -
J: TRBJ2-2
size: -
V: TRBV9
DNA: TGTGCCAGCAATGTCGGGACACTGAACACCGGGGAGCTGTTTTTT
CDR3: CASNVGTLNTGELFF

length: 18
D: TRBD2
J: TRBJ2-1
size: once
V: TRBV7-8
DNA: TGTGCCAGCAGCTTAGGAGCGCTAGCGGGAGGCGGGTACAATGAGCAGTTCTTC
CDR3: CASSLGALAGGGYNEQFF

length: 15
D: TRBD2
J: TRBJ2-7
size: once
V: TRBV28
DNA: TGTGCCAGCAGTCCTGGACTAGCGGAGAGCTACGAGCAGTACTTC
CDR3: CASSPGLAESYEQYF

length: 17
D: -
J: TRBJ2-3
size: -
V: TRBV19
DNA: TGTGCCAGTAGTATAAGATCTGGCACACCAGGACCAGATACGCAGTATTTT
CDR3: CASSIRSGTPGPDTQYF

length: 15
D: -
J: TRBJ1-1
size: -
V: TRBV5-1
DNA: TGCGCCAGCAGCTTGGGAGCGGGCGGGGGCACTGAAGCTTTCTTT
CDR3: CASSLGAGGGTEAFF

length: 16
D: -
J: TRBJ2-3
size: -
V: TRBV5-4
DNA: TGTGCCAGCAGCTGGGGGGGTGGTAACAGGGACAATACGCAGTATTTT
CDR3: CASSWGGGNRDNTQYF

length: 15
D: -
J: TRBJ1-2
size: once
V: TRBV28
DNA: TGTGCCAGCAGTTTATTTACAGGTGGTCTAGGGGGCTACACCTTC
CDR3: CASSLFTGGLGGYTF

length: 11
D: TRBD1
J: TRBJ1-1
size: -
V: TRBV30
DNA: TGTGCCTGGAGGACAGGGTTTGAAGCTTTCTTT
CDR3: CAWRTGFEAFF

length: 14
D: TRBD2
J: TRBJ2-7
size: -
V: TRBV28
DNA: TGTGCCAGGACCGGACTAGCGTGGTCCTACGAGCAGTACTTC
CDR3: CARTGLAWSYEQYF

length: 13
D: TRBD2
J: TRBJ2-7
size: -
V: TRBV7-6
DNA: TGTGCCAGCAGCTCGGGGGGCTCCTACGAGCAGTACTTC
CDR3: CASSSGGSYEQYF

length: 15
D: TRBD1
J: TRBJ2-1
size: -
V: TRBV5-1
DNA: TGCGCCAGCAGCGGAGAGACAGGGAACTACAATGAGCAGTTCTTC
CDR3: CASSGETGNYNEQFF

length: 15
D: -
J: TRBJ2-1
size: -
V: TRBV19
DNA: TGTGCCAGTAGTATCCGCCTAGCCCCCTACAATGAGCAGTTCTTC
CDR3: CASSIRLAPYNEQFF

length: 12
D: -
J: TRBJ1-1
size: -
V: TRBV28
DNA: TGTGCCAGCCGCCAGGGGAGGGCAGCCTATACCTTT
CDR3: CASRQGRAAYTF

length: 14
D: -
J: TRBJ1-3
size: -
V: TRBV7-2
DNA: TGTGCCAGCAGACTCCAAAGCTCTGGAAACACCATATATTTT
CDR3: CASRLQSSGNTIYF

length: 15
D: -
J: TRBJ1-6
size: -
V: TRBV14
DNA: TGTGCCAGCAGCCAGCGTCAGGGTGGCAATTCACCCCTCCACTTT
CDR3: CASSQRQGGNSPLHF

length: 14
D: TRBD2
J: TRBJ2-1
size: -
V: TRBV7-2
DNA: TGTGCCAGCAGCTTTATAGCGGGAGCCTTTGAGCAGTTCTTC
CDR3: CASSFIAGAFEQFF

length: 11
D: -
J: TRBJ2-2
size: -
V: TRBV29-1
DNA: TGCAGCGCCATGGACACCGGGGAGCTGTTTTTT
CDR3: CSAMDTGELFF

length: 15
D: -
J: TRBJ1-2
size: -
V: TRBV6-5
DNA: TGTGCCAGCAGTACGCCGACAGCCTTCAACTATGGCTACACCTTC
CDR3: CASSTPTAFNYGYTF

length: 15
D: TRBD2
J: TRBJ2-5
size: -
V: TRBV7-9
DNA: TGTGCCAGCAGCTCGGGACTAGCGGGAGAAGAGACCCAGTACTTC
CDR3: CASSSGLAGEETQYF

length: 19
D: -
J: TRBJ2-1
size: -
V: TRBV7-9
DNA: TGTGCCAGCAGCTTAGGTGATTTACTTAAAGGGGGATCCTACAATGAGCAGTTCTTC
CDR3: CASSLGDLLKGGSYNEQFF

length: 15
D: TRBD1
J: TRBJ1-5
size: once
V: TRBV28
DNA: TGTGCCAGCAGAACGACAGGGTCGGGCAATCAGCCCCAGCATTTT
CDR3: CASRTTGSGNQPQHF